This T cell receptor beta chain is from a study of T cells in localized non-small cell lung cancer. Study-wide points: Owing to sequencing of a solitary tumor region, heterogeneity cannot be discounted. The study detected a median about 57 of the top 100 tumor clones in adjacent lung. It was uninvolved adjacent lung that showed the highest T cell clonality, exceeding tumor.

Worth noting for this clone: The target antigen is unknown.

The protocol was immunoSEQ multiplex PCR, while the TCRdb copy is restricted to in-frame clones and leaves out a portion. The table has around 35,000 clones, 93% seen once. J was trimmed by 6 bases and V by 6 bases; bases with no gene match: 10. This CDR3 contains 15 residues. Looked up from germline, CDR1 is MNHEY and CDR2 is SVGAGI. The gene calls are TRBV6-5 and TRBJ1-5; 8 nucleotides line up with TRBD1. The sample here was peripheral blood, taken before any cancer treatment. This clonotype originated in a female donor older than 55 with stage I lung adenocarcinoma. The CDR3 bases are TGTGCCAGCAGCACGGACAGGGCTTTGGGTCAGCCCCAGCATTTT. Amino acid sequence: CASSTDRALGQPQHF.